The 22 T cell receptor beta chains below all came from one sample that was sequenced in a study of blood T cells in healthy people across ages. A second PCR of 7 to 11 cycles used a sample-barcoded 5' primer and a J-beta primer mix. TCRdb re-derived calls from the 5' RACE reads in MiXCR, one entry per CDR3 protein. This sample yields 550,000 to 800,000 distinct CDR3 sequences, of which more than 20% are seen a single time; roughly 3.6% belongs to the top ten. Source material: blood. The receptors were sampled from a man between 65 and 85 years old in good health.

The V gene is TRBV18, the J gene TRBJ1-1; 7 positions match TRBD1. The CDR3 length is 13 residues. Germline CDR1 reads KGHSH; CDR2 reads LQKENI. Unmatched junction bases numbered 7, after V lost 2 bases and J lost 10 bases. CDR3 in amino acids: CASSPELGGRAFF. In nucleotides, the CDR3 is TGTGCCAGCTCACCAGAACTAGGGGGCCGAGCTTTCTTT.

This clonotype occurred a few times. This rearrangement joins TRBV7-3 to TRBJ2-3; D uncertain. This CDR3 spans 13 amino acids. The germline V gene encodes CDR1 SGHTA and CDR2 FQGTGA. Trimming removed 1 base at V and 5 bases at J, with 7 bases between. The CDR3 spells CASSLRQEDTQYF. CDR3 bases: TGTGCCAGCAGCTTAAGGCAGGAAGATACGCAGTATTTT.

This clonotype showed up just a few times. The V call is TRBV6-5, the J call TRBJ1-6; the D gene is possibly TRBD1 (6 bases). The CDR3 length is 18 residues. CDR1 and CDR2 from the germline V gene are MNHEY and SVGAGI. Trimming shortened V by 0 bases and J by 0 bases, and 12 bases separated the two germline ends. The CDR3 DNA sequence: TGTGCCAGCAGTTACTCGGTCGCAGGGGTCTCCTATAATTCACCCCTCCACTTT. Translated: CASSYSVAGVSYNSPLHF.

As regards this clonotype: A much larger clone lies one base from this, so it may be a read error. Since no conserved phenylalanine or tryptophan closes the CDR3, a read error is the likely cause. The chain couples TRBV20-1 to TRBJ2-1; 8 positions match TRBD2. The CDR3 is 15 residues long. The germline gives CDR1 DFQATT, CDR2 SNEGSKA (reference sequence). Trimming at V came to 6 bases and at J to 4 bases, leaving 11 bases not matched to a gene. The CDR3 DNA sequence: TGCAGTGCCATCCCAGCCCAGCGGGGGTACAATGAGCAGTTCCTC. Translated: CSAIPAQRGYNEQFL.

There are a few counts of this clonotype. The chain links TRBV24-1 to TRBJ2-3, with TRBD1 matching 7 bases. V lost 4 bases to trimming and J lost 2 bases; unmatched junction nucleotides: 8. The CDR3 is 16 residues long. Germline-derived CDR1 and CDR2 are KGHDR and SFDVKD. For the CDR3, the DNA is TGTGCCACCAGTGAATCCGGGACAGCGATCACAGATACGCAGTATTTT. Its translation: CATSESGTAITDTQYF.

This clonotype was seen a few times. V usage is TRBV3-1 and J usage is TRBJ2-5; TRBD2 agrees at 9 bases. Trimming took 3 bases from V and 11 from J; bases not matched to a gene: 13. Germline assignment: CDR1 LGHDT and CDR2 YNNKEL (reference sequence). The CDR3 is 15 residues long. The CDR3: CASSQTIAGVGEQYF. CDR3 nucleotide sequence: TGTGCCAGCAGCCAGACGATAGCGGGAGTGGGAGAGCAGTACTTC.

This clonotype turned up a few times. Mismatch with germline at one junction end may stem from a read error. This rearrangement joins TRBV7-7 to TRBJ2-1; D is undetermined. The CDR3 is 13 residues long. Germline CDR1 SSHAT, CDR2 FNYEAQ (reference sequence). The CDR3 sequence: CASSSAPGNEQFF. In nucleotides, the CDR3 is TGTGCTAGCAGCTCAGCACCCGGGAATGAGCAGTTCTTC.

In this sample, this clonotype turned up a few times. This chain connects TRBV24-1 to TRBJ2-1; D not resolved. This CDR3 is built from 15 residues. Trimming cost V 5 bases and J 0 bases, with 10 bases left between them. The V gene's germline CDR1 is KGHDR and CDR2 SFDVKD. The chain's CDR3 is CATSVKYSSYNEQFF. CDR3 DNA sequence: TGTGCCACCAGTGTTAAGTATAGCTCCTACAATGAGCAGTTCTTC.

This clonotype was recorded a few times. With a much larger clone just one base away, this may be a read error. The chain combines TRBV7-9 with TRBJ2-3; maybe TRBD2 (5 bases). Trimming removed 8 bases at V and 6 bases at J, with 24 bases between. Germline CDR1 reads SEHNR; CDR2 reads FQNEAQ (reference sequence). This CDR3 comprises 16 residues. CDR3 in amino acids: CASGPQLEVLGDTQYF. Written as DNA, the CDR3 is TGTGCCAGCGGCCCCCAGCTGGAGGTCCTGGGGGATACGCAGTATTTT. Full variable domain (outside the CDR3, taken from reference TRBV7-9 and TRBJ2-3): DTGVSQNPRHKITKRGQNVTFRCDPISEHNRLYWYRQTLGQGPEFLTYFQNEAQLEKSRLLSDRFSAERPKGSFSTLEIQRTEQGDSAMYLCASGPQLEVLGDTQYFGPGTRLTVL.

The rearrangement uses TRBV20-1 and TRBJ2-4; 8 bases fit TRBD1. The CDR3 extends over 13 amino acids. J lost 3 bases, V lost 3 bases, and 1 base had no gene match. Germline-derived CDR1 and CDR2 are DFQATT and SNEGSKA (reference sequence). The DNA of the CDR3 is TGCAGTGCTAGTACAGGGGGCAAAAACATTCAGTACTTC. Its translation is CSASTGGKNIQYF.

This clonotype turned up a few times. V is TRBV6-6 and J is TRBJ1-4; D gene ambiguous. The CDR3 is 14 residues long. The germline CDR1 and CDR2 sequences are MNHNY and SVGAGI (reference sequence). Trimming took 7 bases from V and 5 from J, leaving 14 bases between them. The CDR3 loop is CASKIWTENEKLFF. CDR3 nucleotide sequence: TGTGCCAGCAAAATTTGGACGGAGAATGAAAAACTGTTTTTT.

The V and J genes are TRBV5-1 and TRBJ2-7, with 7 positions matching TRBD1. V lost 5 bases and J lost 3; bases outside the gene matches: 5. This CDR3 has 13 amino acids. CDR1 and CDR2 (germline): SGHRS, YFSETQ. CDR3 DNA: TGCGCCAGCAGTCGGGACAGCCTCTACGAGCAGTACTTC. Translated, it gives CASSRDSLYEQYF.

V usage is TRBV30 and J usage is TRBJ2-2; D is undetermined. CDR3 size: 11 residues. V was cut by 6 bases and J by 6 bases, with 8 bases left in between. Germline assignment: CDR1 GTSNPN and CDR2 SVGIG (reference sequence). Here the CDR3 DNA reads TGTGCCTGTAGACAAGCCGGGGAGCTGTTTTTT. It specifies CACRQAGELFF.

The chain employs TRBV15 and TRBJ1-2; D uncertain. From germline, CDR1 is LNHNV and CDR2 YYDKDF (reference sequence). Trimming removed 0 bases from V and 8 bases from J, with 7 bases in between. This CDR3 contains 12 residues. Written as DNA, the CDR3 is TGTGCCACCAGCAGAGATGGTGAAGGCTACACCTTC. Protein product: CATSRDGEGYTF.

The rearrangement links TRBV14 to TRBJ2-5, with 11 nucleotides matching TRBD2. V lost 3 bases and J lost 4; bases outside the gene matches: 16. The germline V gene has CDR1 SGHDN and CDR2 FVKESK. The CDR3 length is 19 residues. Written as DNA, the CDR3 is TGTGCCAGCAGCCATAGTACTAGCGGGAGAGCCCTCGCTTCAGAGACCCAGTACTTC. Translated, it gives CASSHSTSGRALASETQYF. The full variable domain, with the rest looked up from reference TRBV14 and TRBJ2-5, is EAGVTQFPSHSVIEKGQTVTLRCDPISGHDNLYWYRRVMGKEIKFLLHFVKESKQDESGMPNNRFLAERTGGTYSTLKVQPAELEDSGVYFCASSHSTSGRALASETQYFGPGTRLLVL.

The chain is built from TRBV19 and TRBJ2-7, with 8 bases fitting TRBD2. The CDR3 totals 14 residues. Germline values: CDR1 LNHDA, CDR2 SQIVND (reference sequence). V lost 5 bases and J lost 7; bases outside the gene matches: 10. The CDR3 here is CASSAGTSSGEQYF. Written as DNA, the CDR3 is TGTGCCAGTAGTGCCGGGACTAGTAGTGGGGAGCAGTACTTC.

The chain uses TRBV29-1 and TRBJ2-3, with 11 nucleotides matching TRBD1. This CDR3 has 13 amino acids. Germline V CDR1 and CDR2: SQVTM, ANQGSEA. V lost 4 bases, J lost 4 bases, and 1 base stayed unmatched. CDR3 bases: TGCAGCGTTGGGACAGGGGGCGCAGATACGCAGTATTTT. It yields the protein CSVGTGGADTQYF.

This clonotype was seen a handful of times. The rearrangement uses TRBV6-5 and TRBJ2-1; 7 bases map to TRBD2. There are 17 residues in the CDR3. Per the germline V gene, CDR1 is MNHEY and CDR2 is SVGAGI. Trimming took 0 bases from V and 1 from J; bases not matched to a gene: 6. CDR3 DNA: TGTGCCAGCAGTTACTCCGGGGGAGGGCGGTCCTACAATGAGCAGTTCTTC. This sequence encodes CASSYSGGGRSYNEQFF.

This clonotype showed up just a few times. This chain links TRBV20-1 with TRBJ2-5; 12 nucleotides line up with TRBD1. Near its end, the DNA agrees better with TRBJ2-7, so the J call may be wrong. Germline loops: CDR1 DFQATT, CDR2 SNEGSKA (reference sequence). This CDR3 is built from 16 residues. The CDR3 bases are TGCAGTGCTAGAGCCTCCGGGACAGGGGGCGGGTACGAGCAGTACTTC. Its translation is CSARASGTGGGYEQYF.

Only a few counts were recorded for this clonotype. CDR3 sequence (DNA): TGCGCCAGCAGCGCGGGACTCTCGTCCTACGAGCAGTACTTC. Translation: CASSAGLSSYEQYF. The chain is built from TRBV5-1 and TRBJ2-7; D is possibly TRBD2 (6 bases). CDR3 length equals 14 residues. Trimming removed 4 bases from V and 1 base from J, with 12 bases in between. The V gene's germline CDR1 is SGHRS and CDR2 YFSETQ.

This clonotype was observed a handful of times. The chain combines TRBV27 with TRBJ2-7; 9 bases agree with TRBD2. The V segment lost 3 bases and the J segment 2 bases; nucleotides outside the gene matches: 5. The germline V gene encodes CDR1 MNHEY and CDR2 SMNVEV (reference sequence). This CDR3 comprises 15 residues. The CDR3 coding sequence is TGTGCCAGCAGTTTCGGCGGCGGGAGGGCCTACGAGCAGTACTTC. Encoded protein: CASSFGGGRAYEQYF.

This chain joins TRBV2 and TRBJ1-3; D perhaps matches TRBD1 (6 bases). The CDR3 runs 15 residues. Germline-derived CDR1 and CDR2 are SNHLY and FYNNEI. V lost 6 bases and J lost 7, with 19 bases in between. The CDR3 DNA reads as TGTGCCAGCAGCGGTACAGGGAGGTACCGGAACACCATATATTTT. Encoded protein: CASSGTGRYRNTIYF.